What follows are 22 T cell receptor beta chains derived from one specimen sequenced in a study of T cells after yellow fever vaccination. TCRdb passed the 5' RACE reads through MiXCR, listing each CDR3 protein once. The sample has some 120,000 distinct CDR3 sequences; around 15% are singletons. The sample consisted of CD8+ T cells sorted from PBMCs, taken 5 days after the yellow fever booster vaccination. These receptors originate from a man aged 18 to 29 who received the YFV17D yellow fever vaccine.

This clonotype came up many times. The chain recombines TRBV6-2 or TRBV6-3 with TRBJ1-1; D uncertain. The V gene's germline CDR1 is MNHEY and CDR2 SVGEGT. There are 13 residues in the CDR3. V was trimmed by 2 bases and J by 8 bases, leaving 12 bases between them. Here the CDR3 reads CASSYPLFPEAFF. The CDR3 DNA sequence: TGTGCCAGCAGTTACCCCCTGTTTCCGGAAGCTTTCTTT.

V is TRBV5-1 and J is TRBJ1-2; the D gene is possibly TRBD1 (6 bases). This CDR3 spans 15 amino acids. Germline loops: CDR1 SGHRS, CDR2 YFSETQ. V was cut by 0 bases and J by 5 bases, with 14 bases left in between. In DNA form, the CDR3 reads TGCGCCAGCAGCTTGGGAGGGGGACGGATATATGGCTACACCTTC. Amino acid sequence: CASSLGGGRIYGYTF. The whole variable domain, remainder taken from reference TRBV5-1 and TRBJ1-2, is KAGVTQTPRYLIKTRGQQVTLSCSPISGHRSVSWYQQTPGQGLQFLFEYFSETQRNKGNFPGRFSGRQFSNSRSEMNVSTLELGDSALYLCASSLGGGRIYGYTFGSGTRLTVV.

This chain links TRBV6-2 or TRBV6-3 with TRBJ2-1, with D unclear. The CDR3 loop spans 15 amino acids. In germline, CDR1 is MNHEY, CDR2 SVGEGT. The V end lost 5 bases, the J end lost 4 bases, and 15 bases lay between the germline ends. The DNA of the CDR3 is TGTGCCAGCAGTCCCCATGTTGGGGTTTACAATGAGCAGTTCTTC. Translated, it gives CASSPHVGVYNEQFF.

This clonotype came up many times. J is TRBJ2-3 and V is TRBV6-6; TRBD1 aligns across 7 bases. The CDR3 loop spans 17 amino acids. With V trimmed by 6 bases and J by 2 bases, 14 bases remained unmatched. Germline lookup yields CDR1 MNHNY and CDR2 SVGAGI (reference sequence). The CDR3 DNA reads TGTGCCAGCAGCCCCCGTCCGGGACAGACCCACACAGATACGCAGTATTTT. Translation: CASSPRPGQTHTDTQYF.

This clonotype was seen ten or more times. This chain uses TRBV5-1 with TRBJ2-7, with D perhaps matching TRBD2 (7 bases). The germline V and J ends were trimmed by 0 bases and 1 base, with 11 bases remaining between them. The length of the CDR3 is 15 residues. Germline V gene lookup returns CDR1 SGHRS and CDR2 YFSETQ. CDR3 bases: TGCGCCAGCAGCTTGGCACAGGGAGGGTCCTACGAGCAGTACTTC. Protein sequence: CASSLAQGGSYEQYF.

This clonotype was observed a few times. This chain links TRBV6-2 or TRBV6-3 with TRBJ2-1; D may be TRBD2 (6 bases). There are 16 residues in the CDR3. V gave up 5 bases and J gave up 2 bases, with 16 bases separating them. Germline V gene lookup returns CDR1 MNHEY and CDR2 SVGEGT. CDR3 in amino acids: CASSRMTRSTYNEQFF. CDR3 sequence (DNA): TGTGCCAGCAGTCGTATGACTAGAAGCACCTACAATGAGCAGTTCTTC.

V usage is TRBV15 and J usage is TRBJ2-7; no definite D call. Germline V gives CDR1 LNHNV, CDR2 YYDKDF (reference sequence). This CDR3 contains 16 residues. The V and J ends lost 0 bases and 0 bases respectively, with 12 bases between them. The DNA for the CDR3 is TGTGCCACCAGCAGAGATCAGCAAGCGAGCTCCTACGAGCAGTACTTC. Residues: CATSRDQQASSYEQYF.

Only a few counts were recorded for this clonotype. The chain recombines TRBV20-1 with TRBJ2-1; D is undetermined. This CDR3 has 13 residues. The germline V and J ends were trimmed by 2 bases and 4 bases, with 9 bases remaining between them. Germline assignment: CDR1 DFQATT and CDR2 SNEGSKA (reference sequence). CDR3 DNA: TGCAGTGCTAGATTGCAATCTTACAATGAGCAGTTCTTC. This translates into CSARLQSYNEQFF.

The rearrangement links TRBV6-5 to TRBJ1-4; D is unresolved. The V and J ends lost 2 bases and 7 bases respectively, with 14 bases between them. The CDR3 spans 15 residues. The germline CDR1 and CDR2 sequences are MNHEY and SVGAGI. CDR3 DNA sequence: TGTGCCAGCAGTTACACCGCGGGATTGGGTGAAAAACTGTTTTTT. It yields the protein CASSYTAGLGEKLFF.

This clonotype was recorded many times. The J gene is TRBJ2-1, the V gene TRBV12-3 or TRBV12-4; D possibly corresponds to TRBD1 (6 bases). Trimming left V 5 bases short and J 8 bases short, with 16 bases between. The CDR3 has 14 amino acids. In DNA, the CDR3 is TGTGCCAGCAGTCCGTACAGGGTGGGCGATGAGCAGTTCTTC. Residues: CASSPYRVGDEQFF.

In this sample, this clonotype turned up a few times. The CDR3 loop is CASGYQANYGYTF. The DNA for the CDR3 is TGTGCCAGCGGATATCAGGCTAACTATGGCTACACCTTC. The chain couples TRBV6-2 or TRBV6-3 to TRBJ1-2; D is unresolved. Per the germline V gene, CDR1 is MNHEY and CDR2 is SVGEGT. The CDR3 has 13 amino acids. The V gene lost 8 bases and the J gene lost 0 bases, with 10 bases spanning the gap.

This clonotype was recorded a few times. This chain uses TRBV4-3 with TRBJ2-1; D gene unclear. V lost 4 bases and J 0 bases, leaving 10 bases between the germline ends. CDR1 is LGHNA and CDR2 is YSLEER in the germline V gene. The CDR3 has 15 amino acids. In DNA, the CDR3 is TGCGCCAGCAGCCTATCTTACCTCTCCTACAATGAGCAGTTCTTC. It encodes CASSLSYLSYNEQFF.

The J gene is TRBJ2-4, the V gene TRBV6-2 or TRBV6-3; D unclear. This CDR3 has 15 residues. V lost 10 bases, J lost 1 base, and 17 bases lay in between. CDR1 and CDR2 (germline): MNHEY, SVGEGT. The CDR3 DNA is TGTGCCACCCATGGACGTGGTTGGGCCAAAAACATTCAGTACTTC. Protein product: CATHGRGWAKNIQYF.

CDR3: CATSRERGVRNEQFF. The CDR3 nucleotides are TGTGCCACCAGCAGAGAGCGGGGGGTCCGAAATGAGCAGTTCTTC. The chain joins TRBV15 to TRBJ2-1; TRBD2 aligns across 8 bases. The length of the CDR3 is 15 residues. Germline V gene data show CDR1 as LNHNV and CDR2 as YYDKDF (reference sequence). The ends lost 0 bases at V and 7 bases at J; junction bases unmatched: 5.

V gene TRBV6-5 combines with J gene TRBJ1-2, with TRBD1 matching 9 bases. Germline lookup yields CDR1 MNHEY and CDR2 SVGAGI. V trimming: 5 bases; J trimming: 5 bases; junction bases outside the gene matches: 6. The CDR3 is 14 amino acids. The CDR3: CASSEQGAGYGYTF. Written as DNA, the CDR3 is TGTGCCAGCAGTGAACAGGGGGCTGGGTATGGCTACACCTTC.

The gene calls are TRBV24-1 and TRBJ2-5; no firm D call. Germline values: CDR1 KGHDR, CDR2 SFDVKD. CDR3 size: 16 residues. Trimming shortened V by 0 bases and J by 2 bases, and 12 bases separated the two germline ends. The CDR3 bases are TGTGCCACCAGTGATTTGGACACGTACGAGCAAGAGACCCAGTACTTC. Its protein product is CATSDLDTYEQETQYF.

The genes are TRBV4-1 and TRBJ2-2, with D hard to call. Germline V gives CDR1 MGHRA, CDR2 YSYEKL. This CDR3 region has 17 residues. The V gene lost 0 bases and the J gene lost 6 bases, with 17 bases spanning the gap. CDR3 coding DNA: TGCGCCAGCAGCCAAGATTTGCGCGAGTTCGTGGCCGGGGAGCTGTTTTTT. Protein sequence: CASSQDLREFVAGELFF.

The gene calls are TRBV7-9 and TRBJ2-5; no clear D. V was pared by 4 bases and J by 5 bases, with 14 bases between. Germline CDR1 SEHNR, CDR2 FQNEAQ (reference sequence). The length of the CDR3 is 14 residues. CDR3 loop: CASSSTSNKETQYF. The CDR3 bases are TGTGCCAGCAGCTCAACTTCCAATAAGGAGACCCAGTACTTC.

This clonotype was observed a handful of times. In DNA form, the CDR3 reads TGCAGCGTTGACTGGGGCAAAGAGACCCAGTACTTC. It codes for CSVDWGKETQYF. V is TRBV29-1 and J is TRBJ2-5; perhaps TRBD1 as D (5 bases). Deletions cut 3 bases from V and 3 bases from J, with 8 bases between. The CDR3 covers 12 residues. Germline lookup yields CDR1 SQVTM and CDR2 ANQGSEA. Combining the CDR3 with reference TRBV29-1 and TRBJ2-5 gives the whole variable domain SAVISQKPSRDICQRGTSLTIQCQVDSQVTMMFWYRQQPGQSLTLIATANQGSEATYESGFVIDKFPISRPNLTFSTLTVSNMSPEDSSIYLCSVDWGKETQYFGPGTRLLVL.

This clonotype has a handful of counts. The V and J genes are TRBV6-5 and TRBJ2-3; D perhaps matches TRBD2 (7 bases). This CDR3 contains 14 residues. Trimming shortened V by 6 bases and J by 0 bases, and 10 bases separated the two germline ends. Germline V gene sequence: CDR1 MNHEY, CDR2 SVGAGI. As DNA, the CDR3 is TGTGCCAGCAGGGGGGGGGCCAGCACAGATACGCAGTATTTT. Its translation is CASRGGASTDTQYF.

The CDR3 nucleotides are TGCGCCAGCAGTCGGGCTAGCGGAACCTACGAGCAGTACTTC. It specifies CASSRASGTYEQYF. The chain is built from TRBV4-1 and TRBJ2-7, with 7 bases aligning to TRBD2. The CDR3 is made up of 14 amino acids. V lost 6 bases, J lost 2 bases, and 7 bases stayed unmatched. Germline values: CDR1 MGHRA, CDR2 YSYEKL.

The sample holds a few counts of this clonotype. The chain recombines TRBV7-6 with TRBJ1-1; 7 positions agree with TRBD1. Trimming took 5 bases from V and 4 from J; bases not matched to a gene: 10. Germline CDR1 reads SGHVS; CDR2 reads FNYEAQ. This CDR3 comprises 15 residues. CDR3 loop: CASSLFLDRATEAFF. CDR3 in DNA: TGTGCCAGCAGCCTATTCCTTGACAGGGCCACTGAAGCTTTCTTT.